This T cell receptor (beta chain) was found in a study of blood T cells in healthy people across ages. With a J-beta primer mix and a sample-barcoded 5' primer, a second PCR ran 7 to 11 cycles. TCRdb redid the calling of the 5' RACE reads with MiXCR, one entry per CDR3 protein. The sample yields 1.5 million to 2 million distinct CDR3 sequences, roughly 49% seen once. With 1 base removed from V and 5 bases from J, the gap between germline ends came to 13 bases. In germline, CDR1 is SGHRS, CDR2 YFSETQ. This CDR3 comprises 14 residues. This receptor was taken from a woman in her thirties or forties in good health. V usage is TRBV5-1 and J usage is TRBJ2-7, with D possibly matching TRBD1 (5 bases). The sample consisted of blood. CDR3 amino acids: CASSLQGGPNEQYF. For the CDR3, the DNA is TGCGCCAGCAGCTTGCAGGGTGGCCCCAACGAGCAGTACTTC.